These 19 T cell receptor beta chains were all obtained from the same sample, sequenced in a study of Graves' ophthalmopathy and Graves' hyperthyroidism. RNA transcripts were the source from which TCR beta CDR3 regions were amplified. First-round RT-PCR employed HTBI primers, with a second-round multiplex PCR after it. Each CDR3 protein is one row after TCRdb ran MiXCR on the multiplex PCR reads. The table includes some 380,000 distinct CDR3 sequences, over 15% detected once. Sequencing used peripheral blood. The origin of the receptors is a woman younger than 35 with stable Graves' hyperthyroidism.

This clonotype was picked up a small number of times. This chain uses TRBV2 with TRBJ1-2, with TRBD1 identical over 11 bases. V was pared by 6 bases and J by 6 bases, with 6 bases of the junction left unmatched. There are 14 residues in the CDR3. The germline V gene encodes CDR1 SNHLY and CDR2 FYNNEI. CDR3 sequence reads: CASSPGTGGDGYTF. In DNA, the CDR3 is TGTGCCAGCAGCCCCGGGACAGGGGGAGATGGCTACACCTTC.

CDR3 region: CASSLQGTSKNIQYF. CDR3 DNA sequence: TGTGCCAGCAGCTTACAGGGGACATCCAAAAACATTCAGTACTTC. The chain uses TRBV7-9 and TRBJ2-4; possibly TRBD1 for D (6 bases). The CDR3 loop spans 15 amino acids. CDR1 SEHNR and CDR2 FQNEAQ come from the germline V gene (reference sequence). With 2 bases removed from V and 2 bases from J, the gap between germline ends came to 10 bases.

This clonotype was picked up a small number of times. The rearrangement links TRBV3-1 to TRBJ2-5; D gene uncertain. Germline CDR1 is LGHDT and CDR2 is YNNKEL (reference sequence). The CDR3 runs 14 residues. V was shortened by 3 bases and J by 6 bases, with 14 bases between the two germline ends. The CDR3 loop is CASSHDPTEQTQYF. The CDR3 DNA is TGTGCCAGCAGCCATGACCCGACTGAACAGACCCAGTACTTC.

V is TRBV6-2 or TRBV6-3 and J is TRBJ2-7; 9 bases map to TRBD1. This CDR3 is built from 15 residues. V lost 0 bases to trimming and J lost 5 bases; unmatched junction nucleotides: 5. The germline CDR1 and CDR2 sequences are MNHEY and SVGEGT. The CDR3 spells CASSYSRGQGHEQYF. The CDR3 DNA follows: TGTGCCAGCAGTTACTCGAGGGGACAGGGCCACGAGCAGTACTTC.

The V call is TRBV2, the J call TRBJ2-5; 9 bases fit TRBD2. In germline, CDR1 is SNHLY, CDR2 FYNNEI. Trimming at V came to 5 bases and at J to 3 bases, leaving 4 bases not matched to a gene. The CDR3 length is 14 residues. The chain's CDR3 is CASSPAGGKETQYF. CDR3 in DNA: TGTGCCAGCAGTCCGGCGGGGGGGAAAGAGACCCAGTACTTC. The full variable domain, its missing parts supplied by reference TRBV2 and TRBJ2-5, is EPEVTQTPSHQVTQMGQEVILRCVPISNHLYFYWYRQILGQKVEFLVSFYNNEISEKSEIFDDQFSVERPDGSNFTLKIRSTKLEDSAMYFCASSPAGGKETQYFGPGTRLLVL.

Only a few counts were recorded for this clonotype. The CDR3 is CASSLGGQANSPLHF. CDR3 DNA: TGCGCCAGCAGCCTGGGAGGACAGGCAAATTCACCCCTCCACTTT. The chain links TRBV5-1 to TRBJ1-6; 7 nucleotides agree with TRBD1. CDR1 and CDR2 (germline): SGHRS, YFSETQ. V gave up 4 bases and J gave up 7 bases; unmatched junction bases: 8. CDR3 length equals 15 residues.

This chain joins TRBV12-3 or TRBV12-4 and TRBJ1-5; 9 bases match TRBD1. The V gene end was trimmed by 5 bases and the J gene end by 3 bases; junction bases not matched to a gene: 5. The CDR3 runs 15 residues. The CDR3 coding sequence is TGTGCCAGCAGTCCGGACAGGGGTTTCAATCAGCCCCAGCATTTT. It codes for CASSPDRGFNQPQHF.

A remark on this clonotype: Mismatch with germline at one junction end may stem from a read error. This sequence joins TRBV20-1 and TRBJ1-1, with D uncertain. The CDR3 has 13 amino acids. Per germline, CDR1 DFQATT and CDR2 SNEGSKA (reference sequence). As DNA, the CDR3 is TGCAGTGCTAGACGGACGGTGAACACTGAAGCTTGCTTT. It translates to CSARRTVNTEACF.

A few counts support this clonotype. This sequence joins TRBV19 and TRBJ1-3; D not resolved. Trimming took off 7 bases at V and 7 bases at J, with 17 bases between the two ends. Germline CDR1 LNHDA, CDR2 SQIVND (reference sequence). This CDR3 comprises 14 residues. The CDR3 region has the DNA TGTGCCAGTAAGGTGGAGGCGGGAGGTAACACCATATATTTT. Translating gives CASKVEAGGNTIYF.

This clonotype was found many times. This chain uses TRBV4-1 with TRBJ2-5; 9 bases map to TRBD2. V lost 6 bases to trimming and J lost 5 bases; unmatched junction nucleotides: 13. The CDR3 length is 16 residues. Germline CDR1 MGHRA, CDR2 YSYEKL. The CDR3, as DNA: TGCGCCAGCAGTATCCAGCGGGGGGCCCTGGAGGAGACCCAGTACTTC. As protein: CASSIQRGALEETQYF.

The gene calls are TRBV12-3 or TRBV12-4 and TRBJ2-5; D remains unclear. Deletions cut 5 bases from V and 6 bases from J, with 7 bases between. The CDR3 runs to 11 residues. The CDR3 is CASSTSQTQYF. The CDR3 nucleotides are TGTGCCAGCAGTACAAGTCAGACCCAGTACTTC.

This clonotype has ten or more counts. The chain recombines TRBV27 with TRBJ2-4, with 9 nucleotides matching TRBD1. V lost 2 bases and J lost 2; bases outside the gene matches: 7. Germline CDR1 is MNHEY and CDR2 is SMNVEV (reference sequence). This CDR3 comprises 17 residues. Written as DNA, the CDR3 is TGTGCCAGCAGTTTAGGGGGGGACAGGGTTACCAAAAACATTCAGTACTTC. As protein: CASSLGGDRVTKNIQYF.

Note on this clonotype: The DNA is left out, because the CDR3 cannot be placed on it with certainty; the CDR3 is given as TCRdb lists it. V usage is TRBV11-3 and J usage is TRBJ2-7; TRBD1 is the table's D call, not checked against the DNA. The V gene's germline CDR1 is SGHNT and CDR2 YENEEA. The CDR3 is 19 residues long, counting both termini. CDR3 in amino acids: CASSFYICSAPGQSYEQYF.

This clonotype was seen repeatedly, ten times or more. The V gene is TRBV4-2, the J gene TRBJ1-2; a possible D gene is TRBD1 (5 bases). Germline V gene sequence: CDR1 LGHNA, CDR2 YNFKEQ. The CDR3 consists of 14 residues. The V and J ends lost 0 bases and 4 bases respectively, with 9 bases between them. CDR3 DNA sequence: TGTGCCAGCAGCCAAGATCCAGGGACCTATGGCTACACCTTC. Translated, it gives CASSQDPGTYGYTF.

Many counts were recorded for this clonotype. The genes are TRBV6-2 or TRBV6-3 and TRBJ2-2; 8 bases are shared with TRBD1. Trimming cost V 4 bases and J 3 bases; bases outside gene matches: 1. Germline V CDR1 and CDR2: MNHEY, SVGEGT. This CDR3 is built from 14 residues. CDR3 residues: CASSWDRYTGELFF. The DNA for the CDR3 is TGTGCCAGCAGTTGGGACAGGTACACCGGGGAGCTGTTTTTT.

The chain has TRBV2 and TRBJ2-7; weak D call: TRBD1 (6 bases). This CDR3 region has 14 residues. Looked up from germline, CDR1 is SNHLY and CDR2 is FYNNEI. The germline V and J ends were trimmed by 7 bases and 2 bases, with 15 bases remaining between them. CDR3 nucleotides: TGTGCCAGCAACGGACAGCAGAGGCCCTACGAGCAGTACTTC. This sequence encodes CASNGQQRPYEQYF.

This clonotype was counted many times. The chain employs TRBV7-2 and TRBJ2-7; possible D gene TRBD1, 6 bases. The CDR3 runs to 14 residues. CDR1 and CDR2 (germline): SGHTA, FQGNSA. V lost 4 bases and J lost 7, with 17 bases in between. CDR3 in amino acids: CASSYGPGTSEQYF. CDR3 bases: TGTGCCAGCAGCTACGGGCCGGGGACATCTGAGCAGTACTTC.

In its sample, this clonotype was seen many times. The CDR3 is CASRTGGQPQHF. The CDR3 DNA follows: TGTGCCAGTAGAACAGGGGGTCAGCCCCAGCATTTT. The V gene is TRBV19, the J gene TRBJ1-5; 8 bases align to TRBD1. CDR1 and CDR2 (germline): LNHDA, SQIVND (reference sequence). This CDR3 contains 12 residues. The J segment lost 6 bases and the V segment lost 6 bases, leaving 1 base of the junction unmatched.

This clonotype was recorded many times. The chain employs TRBV12-3 or TRBV12-4 and TRBJ1-1; D gene uncertain. V was shortened by 3 bases and J by 0 bases, with 11 bases between the two germline ends. There are 15 residues in the CDR3. CDR3 in amino acids: CASSFNPTMNTEAFF. The CDR3, as DNA: TGTGCCAGCAGTTTCAATCCAACTATGAACACTGAAGCTTTCTTT.